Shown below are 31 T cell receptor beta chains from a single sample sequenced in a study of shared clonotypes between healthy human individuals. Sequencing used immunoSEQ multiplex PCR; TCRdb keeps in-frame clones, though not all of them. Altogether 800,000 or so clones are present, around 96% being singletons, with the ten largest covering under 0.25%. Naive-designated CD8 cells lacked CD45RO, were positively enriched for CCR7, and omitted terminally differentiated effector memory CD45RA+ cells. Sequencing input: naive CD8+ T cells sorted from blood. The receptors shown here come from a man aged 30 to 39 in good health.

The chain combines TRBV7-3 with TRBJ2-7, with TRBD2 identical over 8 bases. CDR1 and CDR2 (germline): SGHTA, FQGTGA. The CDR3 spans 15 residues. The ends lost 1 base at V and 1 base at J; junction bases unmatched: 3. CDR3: CASSLNSGGSYEQYF. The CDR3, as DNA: TGTGCCAGCAGCTTAAACAGCGGGGGATCCTACGAGCAGTACTTC. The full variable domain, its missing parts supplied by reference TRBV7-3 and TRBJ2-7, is GAGVSQTPSNKVTEKGKYVELRCDPISGHTALYWYRQSLGQGPEFLIYFQGTGAADDSGLPNDRFFAVRPEGSVSTLKIQRTERGDSAVYLCASSLNSGGSYEQYFGPGTRLTVT.

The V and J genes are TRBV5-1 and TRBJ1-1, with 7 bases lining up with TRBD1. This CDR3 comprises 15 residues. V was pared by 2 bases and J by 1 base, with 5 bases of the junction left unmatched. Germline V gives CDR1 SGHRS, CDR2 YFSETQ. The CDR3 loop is CASSFFGTENTEAFF. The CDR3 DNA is TGCGCCAGCAGCTTCTTTGGGACAGAGAACACTGAAGCTTTCTTT.

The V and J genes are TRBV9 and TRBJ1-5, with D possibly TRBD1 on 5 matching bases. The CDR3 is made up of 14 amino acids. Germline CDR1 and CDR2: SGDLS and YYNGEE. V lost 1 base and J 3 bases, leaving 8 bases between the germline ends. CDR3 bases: TGTGCCAGCAGCGTATCGGGGGTCAATCAGCCCCAGCATTTT. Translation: CASSVSGVNQPQHF.

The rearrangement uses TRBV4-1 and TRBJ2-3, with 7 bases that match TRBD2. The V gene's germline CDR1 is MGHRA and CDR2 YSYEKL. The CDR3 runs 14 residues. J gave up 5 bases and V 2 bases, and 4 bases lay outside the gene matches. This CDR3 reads CASSQTGEGDTQYF. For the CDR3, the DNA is TGCGCCAGCAGCCAAACCGGGGAGGGAGATACGCAGTATTTT.

CDR3 amino acids: CASSSSGGVPTGELFF. Here the CDR3 DNA reads TGTGCCAGCAGCTCGTCAGGTGGGGTTCCCACCGGGGAGCTGTTTTTT. J is TRBJ2-2 and V is TRBV7-8; no definite D call. This CDR3 has 16 amino acids. From germline, CDR1 is SGHVS and CDR2 FQNEAQ. V was clipped by 4 bases and J by 4 bases, with 16 bases between them.

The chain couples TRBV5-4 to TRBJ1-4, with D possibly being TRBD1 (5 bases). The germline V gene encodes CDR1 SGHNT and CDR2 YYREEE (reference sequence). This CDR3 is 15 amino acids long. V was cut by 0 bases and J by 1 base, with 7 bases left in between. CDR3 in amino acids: CASSLGDGTNEKLFF. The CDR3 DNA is TGTGCCAGCAGCTTGGGGGACGGAACTAATGAAAAACTGTTTTTT. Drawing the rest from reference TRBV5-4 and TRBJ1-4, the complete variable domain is ETGVTQSPTHLIKTRGQQVTLRCSSQSGHNTVSWYQQALGQGPQFIFQYYREEENGRGNFPPRFSGLQFPNYSSELNVNALELDDSALYLCASSLGDGTNEKLFFGSGTQLSVL.

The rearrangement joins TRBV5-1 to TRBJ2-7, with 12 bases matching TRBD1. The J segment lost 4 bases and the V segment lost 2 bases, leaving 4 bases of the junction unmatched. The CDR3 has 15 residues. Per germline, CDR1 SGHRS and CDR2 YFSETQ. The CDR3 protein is CASSFGTGGAYEQYF. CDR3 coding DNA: TGCGCCAGCAGCTTCGGGACAGGGGGCGCGTACGAGCAGTACTTC.

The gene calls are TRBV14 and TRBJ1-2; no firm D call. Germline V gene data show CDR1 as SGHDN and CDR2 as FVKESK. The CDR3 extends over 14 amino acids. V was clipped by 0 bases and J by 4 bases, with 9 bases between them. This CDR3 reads CASSQDSLIYGYTF. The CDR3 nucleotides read TGTGCCAGCAGCCAAGATTCTTTAATCTATGGCTACACCTTC.

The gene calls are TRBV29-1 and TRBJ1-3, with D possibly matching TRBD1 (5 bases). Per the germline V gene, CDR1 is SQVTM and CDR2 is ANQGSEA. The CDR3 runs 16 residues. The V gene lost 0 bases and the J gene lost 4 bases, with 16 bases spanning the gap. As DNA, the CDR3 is TGCAGCGTTGAAGATGGTCAGGGAACGTCAGGAAACACCATATATTTT. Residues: CSVEDGQGTSGNTIYF.

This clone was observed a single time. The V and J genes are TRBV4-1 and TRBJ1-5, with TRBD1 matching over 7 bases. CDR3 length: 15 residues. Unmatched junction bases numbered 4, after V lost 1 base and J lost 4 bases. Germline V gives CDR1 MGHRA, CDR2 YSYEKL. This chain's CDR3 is CASSQGPGGNQPQHF. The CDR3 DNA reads TGCGCCAGCAGCCAAGGCCCAGGGGGTAATCAGCCCCAGCATTTT.

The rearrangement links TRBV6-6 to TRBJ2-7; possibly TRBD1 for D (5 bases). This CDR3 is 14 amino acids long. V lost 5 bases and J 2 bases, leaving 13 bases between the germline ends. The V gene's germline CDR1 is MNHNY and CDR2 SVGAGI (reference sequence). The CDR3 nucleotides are TGTGCCAGCAGTACCCCCAAGGGGACCTACGAGCAGTACTTC. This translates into CASSTPKGTYEQYF.

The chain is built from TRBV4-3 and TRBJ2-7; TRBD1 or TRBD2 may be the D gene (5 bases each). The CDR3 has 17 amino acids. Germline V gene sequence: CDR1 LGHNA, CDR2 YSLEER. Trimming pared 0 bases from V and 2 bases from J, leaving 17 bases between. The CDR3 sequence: CASSQDEGTSPPYEQYF. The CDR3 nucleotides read TGCGCCAGCAGCCAAGATGAGGGGACGTCCCCGCCCTACGAGCAGTACTTC.

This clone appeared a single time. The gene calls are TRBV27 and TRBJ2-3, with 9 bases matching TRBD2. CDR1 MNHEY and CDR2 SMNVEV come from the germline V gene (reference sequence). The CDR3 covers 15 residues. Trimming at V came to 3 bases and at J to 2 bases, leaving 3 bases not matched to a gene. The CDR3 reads CASSFLAGLTDTQYF. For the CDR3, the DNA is TGTGCCAGCAGTTTCCTAGCGGGGCTCACAGATACGCAGTATTTT.

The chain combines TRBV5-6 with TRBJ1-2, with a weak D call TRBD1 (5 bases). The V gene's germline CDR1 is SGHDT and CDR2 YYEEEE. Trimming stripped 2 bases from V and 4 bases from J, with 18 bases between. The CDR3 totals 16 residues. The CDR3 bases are TGTGCCAGCAGCTTCCGGCAGTGGGGGGTGTCCTATGGCTACACCTTC. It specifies CASSFRQWGVSYGYTF.

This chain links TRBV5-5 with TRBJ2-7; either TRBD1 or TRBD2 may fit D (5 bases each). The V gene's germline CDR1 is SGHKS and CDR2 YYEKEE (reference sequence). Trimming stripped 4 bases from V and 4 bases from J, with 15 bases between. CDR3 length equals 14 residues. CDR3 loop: CASSTGTFPYEQYF. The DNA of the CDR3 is TGTGCCAGCAGCACGGGGACGTTCCCGTACGAGCAGTACTTC.

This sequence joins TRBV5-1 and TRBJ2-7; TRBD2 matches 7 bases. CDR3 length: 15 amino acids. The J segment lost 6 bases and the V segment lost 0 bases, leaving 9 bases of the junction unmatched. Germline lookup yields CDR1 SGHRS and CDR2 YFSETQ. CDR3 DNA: TGCGCCAGCAGCTTGGGCTGGGGAGGGCCTGTCGAGCAGTACTTC. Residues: CASSLGWGGPVEQYF. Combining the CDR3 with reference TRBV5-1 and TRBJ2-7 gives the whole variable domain KAGVTQTPRYLIKTRGQQVTLSCSPISGHRSVSWYQQTPGQGLQFLFEYFSETQRNKGNFPGRFSGRQFSNSRSEMNVSTLELGDSALYLCASSLGWGGPVEQYFGPGTRLTVT.

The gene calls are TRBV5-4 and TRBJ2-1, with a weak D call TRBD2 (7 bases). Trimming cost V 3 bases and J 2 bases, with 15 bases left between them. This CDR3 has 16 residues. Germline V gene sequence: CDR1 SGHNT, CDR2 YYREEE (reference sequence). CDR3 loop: CASSSADSGAYNEQFF. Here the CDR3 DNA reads TGTGCCAGCAGCTCCGCGGACAGCGGGGCCTACAATGAGCAGTTCTTC.

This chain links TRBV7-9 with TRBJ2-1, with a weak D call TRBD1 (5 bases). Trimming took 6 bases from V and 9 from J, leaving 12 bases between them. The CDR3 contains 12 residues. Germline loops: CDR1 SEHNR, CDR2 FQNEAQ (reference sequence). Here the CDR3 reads CASSPRASEQFF. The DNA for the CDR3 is TGTGCCAGCAGTCCCAGGGCTAGTGAGCAGTTCTTC.

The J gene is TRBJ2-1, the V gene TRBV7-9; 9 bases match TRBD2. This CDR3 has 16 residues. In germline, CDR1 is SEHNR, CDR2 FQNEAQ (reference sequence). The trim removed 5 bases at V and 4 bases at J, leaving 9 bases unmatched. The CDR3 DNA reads TGTGCCAGCAGCCCGGGAAGCGGGAGGCGATACAATGAGCAGTTCTTC. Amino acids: CASSPGSGRRYNEQFF.

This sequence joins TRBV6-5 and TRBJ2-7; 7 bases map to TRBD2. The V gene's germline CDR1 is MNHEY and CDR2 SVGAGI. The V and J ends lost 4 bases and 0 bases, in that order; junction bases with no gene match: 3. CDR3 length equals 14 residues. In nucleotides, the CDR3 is TGTGCCAGCAGTTCGGGGGGATTCTCCTACGAGCAGTACTTC. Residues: CASSSGGFSYEQYF.

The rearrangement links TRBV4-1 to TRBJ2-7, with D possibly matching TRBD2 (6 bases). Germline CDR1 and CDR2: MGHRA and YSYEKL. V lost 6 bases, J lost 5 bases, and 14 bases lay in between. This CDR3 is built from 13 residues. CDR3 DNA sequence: TGCGCCAGCAGGACCCGGGAGCCGCACGAGCAGTACTTC. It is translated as CASRTREPHEQYF.

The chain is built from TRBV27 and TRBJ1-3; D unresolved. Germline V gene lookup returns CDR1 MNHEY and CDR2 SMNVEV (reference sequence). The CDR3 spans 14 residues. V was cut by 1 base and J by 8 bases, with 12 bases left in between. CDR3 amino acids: CASSLLAGGDTIYF. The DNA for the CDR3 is TGTGCCAGCAGTTTATTGGCGGGCGGGGACACCATATATTTT.

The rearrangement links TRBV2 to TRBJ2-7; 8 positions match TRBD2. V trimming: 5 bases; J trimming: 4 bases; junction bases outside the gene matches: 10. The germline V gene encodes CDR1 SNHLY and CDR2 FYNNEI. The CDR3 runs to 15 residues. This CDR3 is CASSTTAGDGYEQYF. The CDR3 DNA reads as TGTGCCAGCAGTACTACAGCGGGAGACGGTTACGAGCAGTACTTC.

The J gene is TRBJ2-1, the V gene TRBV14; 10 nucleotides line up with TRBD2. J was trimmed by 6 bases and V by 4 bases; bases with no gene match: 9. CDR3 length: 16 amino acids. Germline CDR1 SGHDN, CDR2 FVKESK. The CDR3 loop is CASSPLAGDVSNEQFF. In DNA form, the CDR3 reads TGTGCCAGCAGCCCCCTAGCGGGAGATGTGTCCAATGAGCAGTTCTTC.

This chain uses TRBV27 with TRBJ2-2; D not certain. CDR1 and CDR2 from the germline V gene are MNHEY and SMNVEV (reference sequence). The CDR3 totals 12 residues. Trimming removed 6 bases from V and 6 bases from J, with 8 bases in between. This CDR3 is CASRPSPGELFF. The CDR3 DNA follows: TGTGCCAGCAGACCCAGTCCCGGGGAGCTGTTTTTT.

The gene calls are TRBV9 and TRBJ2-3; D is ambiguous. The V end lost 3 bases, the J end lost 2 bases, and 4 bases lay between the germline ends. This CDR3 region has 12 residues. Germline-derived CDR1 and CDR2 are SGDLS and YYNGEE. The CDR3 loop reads CASSAHTDTQYF. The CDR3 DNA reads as TGTGCCAGCAGCGCCCACACAGATACGCAGTATTTT. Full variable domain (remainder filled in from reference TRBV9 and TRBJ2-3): DSGVTQTPKHLITATGQRVTLRCSPRSGDLSVYWYQQSLDQGLQFLIQYYNGEERAKGNILERFSAQQFPDLHSELNLSSLELGDSALYFCASSAHTDTQYFGPGTRLTVL.

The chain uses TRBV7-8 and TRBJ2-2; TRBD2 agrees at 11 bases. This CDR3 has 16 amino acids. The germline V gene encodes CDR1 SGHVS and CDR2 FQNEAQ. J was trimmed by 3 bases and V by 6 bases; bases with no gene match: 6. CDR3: CASSDPGLADTGELFF. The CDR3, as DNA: TGTGCCAGCAGTGACCCGGGACTAGCGGACACCGGGGAGCTGTTTTTT.

The CDR3 DNA follows: TGTGCCAGCAGGGCCGAGGGGTGGGGAGACACTGAAGCTTTCTTT. Its translation: CASRAEGWGDTEAFF. The V call is TRBV6-4, the J call TRBJ1-1; tentative D call: TRBD1 (5 bases). Germline V gives CDR1 MRHNA, CDR2 SNTAGT. Between the trimmed V and J ends, which lost 6 bases and 3 bases, there was a span of 17 bases. CDR3 length: 15 amino acids.

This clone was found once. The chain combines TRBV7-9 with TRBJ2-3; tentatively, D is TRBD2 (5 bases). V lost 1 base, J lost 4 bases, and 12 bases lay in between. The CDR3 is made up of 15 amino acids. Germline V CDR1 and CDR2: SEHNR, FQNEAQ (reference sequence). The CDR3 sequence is CASSLEEGGADTQYF. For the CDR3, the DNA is TGTGCCAGCAGCTTAGAAGAGGGCGGTGCAGATACGCAGTATTTT.

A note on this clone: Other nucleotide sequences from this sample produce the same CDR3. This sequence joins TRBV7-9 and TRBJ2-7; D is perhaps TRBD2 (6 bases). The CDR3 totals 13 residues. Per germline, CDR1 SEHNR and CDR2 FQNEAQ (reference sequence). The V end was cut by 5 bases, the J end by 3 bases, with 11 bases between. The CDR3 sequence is CASSPPGDYEQYF. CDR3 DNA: TGTGCCAGCAGCCCACCGGGGGACTACGAGCAGTACTTC. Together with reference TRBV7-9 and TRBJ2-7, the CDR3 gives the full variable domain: DTGVSQNPRHKITKRGQNVTFRCDPISEHNRLYWYRQTLGQGPEFLTYFQNEAQLEKSRLLSDRFSAERPKGSFSTLEIQRTEQGDSAMYLCASSPPGDYEQYFGPGTRLTVT.

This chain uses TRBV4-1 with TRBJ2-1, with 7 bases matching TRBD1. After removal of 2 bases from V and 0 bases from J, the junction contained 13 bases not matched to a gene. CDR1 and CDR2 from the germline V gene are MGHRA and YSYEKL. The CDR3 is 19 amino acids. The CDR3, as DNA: TGCGCCAGCAGCCAACGGGACAGTAGCGCGATCGGCTCCTACAATGAGCAGTTCTTC. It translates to CASSQRDSSAIGSYNEQFF.